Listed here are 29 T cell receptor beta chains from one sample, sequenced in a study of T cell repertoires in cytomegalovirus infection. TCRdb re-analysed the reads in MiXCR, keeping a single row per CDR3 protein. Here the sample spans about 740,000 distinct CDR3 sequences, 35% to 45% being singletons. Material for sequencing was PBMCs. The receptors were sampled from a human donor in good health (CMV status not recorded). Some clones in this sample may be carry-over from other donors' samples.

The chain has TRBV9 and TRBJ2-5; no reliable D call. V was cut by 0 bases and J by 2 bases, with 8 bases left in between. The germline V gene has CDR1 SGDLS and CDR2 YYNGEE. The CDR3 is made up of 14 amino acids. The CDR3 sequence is CASSVGGVQETQYF. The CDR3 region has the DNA TGTGCCAGCAGCGTAGGTGGGGTACAAGAGACCCAGTACTTC.

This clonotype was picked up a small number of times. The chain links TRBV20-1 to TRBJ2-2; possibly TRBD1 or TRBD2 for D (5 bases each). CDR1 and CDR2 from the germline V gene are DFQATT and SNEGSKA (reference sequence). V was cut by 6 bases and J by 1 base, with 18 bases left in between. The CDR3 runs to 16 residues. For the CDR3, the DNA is TGCAGTGCGCAGGAATTCGGGGCGCGGAACACCGGGGAGCTGTTTTTT. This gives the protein CSAQEFGARNTGELFF.

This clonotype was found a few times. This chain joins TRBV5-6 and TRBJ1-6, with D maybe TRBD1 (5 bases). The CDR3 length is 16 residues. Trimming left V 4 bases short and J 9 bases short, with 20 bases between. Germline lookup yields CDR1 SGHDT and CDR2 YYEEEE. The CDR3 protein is CASSHPGTRFGSPLHF. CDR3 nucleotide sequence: TGTGCCAGCAGCCACCCCGGGACTCGGTTTGGTTCACCCCTCCACTTT.

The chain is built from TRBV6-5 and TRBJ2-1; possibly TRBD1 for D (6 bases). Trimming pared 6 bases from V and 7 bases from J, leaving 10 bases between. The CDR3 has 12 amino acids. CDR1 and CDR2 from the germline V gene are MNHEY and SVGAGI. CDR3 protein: CASSRTENEQFF. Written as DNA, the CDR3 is TGTGCCAGCAGCCGGACAGAGAATGAGCAGTTCTTC.

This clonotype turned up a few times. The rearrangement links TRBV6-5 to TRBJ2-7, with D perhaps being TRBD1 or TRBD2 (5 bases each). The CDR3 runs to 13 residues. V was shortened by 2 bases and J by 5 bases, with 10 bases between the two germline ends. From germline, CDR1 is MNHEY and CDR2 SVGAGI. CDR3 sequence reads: CASSYRGVDEQYF. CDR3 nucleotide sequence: TGTGCCAGCAGTTACAGAGGGGTGGACGAGCAGTACTTC.

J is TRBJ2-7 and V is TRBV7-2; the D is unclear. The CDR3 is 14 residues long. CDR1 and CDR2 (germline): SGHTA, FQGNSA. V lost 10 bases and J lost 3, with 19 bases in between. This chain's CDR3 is CANSWDVKLYEQYF. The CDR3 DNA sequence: TGTGCCAACAGTTGGGATGTAAAGCTCTACGAGCAGTACTTC.

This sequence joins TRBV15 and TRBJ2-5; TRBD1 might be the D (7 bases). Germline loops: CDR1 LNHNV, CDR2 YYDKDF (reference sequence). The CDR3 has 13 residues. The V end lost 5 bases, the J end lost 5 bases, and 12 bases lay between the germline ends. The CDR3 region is CATSQQGRETQYF. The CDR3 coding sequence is TGTGCCACCAGCCAACAGGGGAGGGAGACCCAGTACTTC.

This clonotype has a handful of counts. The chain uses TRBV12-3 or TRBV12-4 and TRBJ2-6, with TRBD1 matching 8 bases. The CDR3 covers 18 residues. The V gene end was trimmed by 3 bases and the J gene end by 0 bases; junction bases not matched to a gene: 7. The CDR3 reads CASSFDRGGHSGANVLTF. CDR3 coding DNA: TGTGCCAGCAGTTTCGACAGGGGAGGTCACTCTGGGGCCAACGTCCTGACTTTC.

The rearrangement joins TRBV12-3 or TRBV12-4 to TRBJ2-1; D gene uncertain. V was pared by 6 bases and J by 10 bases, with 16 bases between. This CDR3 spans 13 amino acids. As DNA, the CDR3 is TGTGCCAGCAGCCTCCAGGTCGGCCGAGAGCAGTTCTTC. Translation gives CASSLQVGREQFF.

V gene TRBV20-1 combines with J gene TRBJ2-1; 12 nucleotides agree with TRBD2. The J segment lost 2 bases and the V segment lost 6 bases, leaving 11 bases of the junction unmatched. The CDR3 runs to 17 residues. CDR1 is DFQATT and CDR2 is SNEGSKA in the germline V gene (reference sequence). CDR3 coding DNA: TGCAGTGCAAGCAGACTAGCGGGAGAGGGGCCCTACAATGAGCAGTTCTTC. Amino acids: CSASRLAGEGPYNEQFF.

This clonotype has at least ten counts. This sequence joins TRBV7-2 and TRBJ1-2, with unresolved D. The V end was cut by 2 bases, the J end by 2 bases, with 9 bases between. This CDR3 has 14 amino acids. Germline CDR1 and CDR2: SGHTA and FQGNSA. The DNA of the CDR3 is TGTGCCAGCAGCTTAACCCACGGCAACTATGGCTACACCTTC. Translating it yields CASSLTHGNYGYTF. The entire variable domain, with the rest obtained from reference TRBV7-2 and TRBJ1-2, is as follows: GAGVSQSPSNKVTEKGKDVELRCDPISGHTALYWYRQSLGQGLEFLIYFQGNSAPDKSGLPSDRFSAERTGGSVSTLTIQRTQQEDSAVYLCASSLTHGNYGYTFGSGTRLTVV.

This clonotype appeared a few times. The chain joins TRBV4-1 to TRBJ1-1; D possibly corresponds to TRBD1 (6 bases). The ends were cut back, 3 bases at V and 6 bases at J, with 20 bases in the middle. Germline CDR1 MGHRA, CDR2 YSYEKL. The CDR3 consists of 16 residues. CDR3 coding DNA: TGCGCCAGCAGCCAGGGTAGGACAGTCCTAGGGGCTGAAGCTTTCTTT. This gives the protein CASSQGRTVLGAEAFF.

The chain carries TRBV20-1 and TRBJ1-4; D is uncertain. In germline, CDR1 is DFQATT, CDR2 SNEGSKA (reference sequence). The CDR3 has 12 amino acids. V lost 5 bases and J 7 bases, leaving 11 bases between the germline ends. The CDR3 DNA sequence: TGCAGTGCTGGAGGCCTGGGTGAAAAACTGTTTTTT. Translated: CSAGGLGEKLFF.

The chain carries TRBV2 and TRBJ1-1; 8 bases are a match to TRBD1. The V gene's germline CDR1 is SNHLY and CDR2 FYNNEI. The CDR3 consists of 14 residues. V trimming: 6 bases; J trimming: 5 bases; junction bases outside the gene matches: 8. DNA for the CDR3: TGTGCCAGCAGCTCGGCAGGGGGCTGGACTGAAGCTTTCTTT. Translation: CASSSAGGWTEAFF.

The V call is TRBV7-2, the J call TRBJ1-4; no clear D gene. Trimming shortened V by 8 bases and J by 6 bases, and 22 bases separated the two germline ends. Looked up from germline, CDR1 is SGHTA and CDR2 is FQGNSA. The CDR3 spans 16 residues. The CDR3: CASRSYTTRADEKLFF. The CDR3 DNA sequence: TGTGCCAGCCGATCCTATACGACACGGGCGGATGAAAAACTGTTTTTT.

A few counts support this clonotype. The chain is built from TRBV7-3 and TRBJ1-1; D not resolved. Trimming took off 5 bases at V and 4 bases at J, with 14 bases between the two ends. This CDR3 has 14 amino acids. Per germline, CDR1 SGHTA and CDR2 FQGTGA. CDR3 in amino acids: CASSPTGRVTEAFF. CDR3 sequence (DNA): TGTGCCAGCAGCCCTACGGGGAGGGTCACTGAAGCTTTCTTT.

The CDR3 sequence: CASSYGETGSYEQYF. CDR3 nucleotides: TGTGCCAGCAGTTACGGAGAGACAGGGTCCTACGAGCAGTACTTC. The rearrangement uses TRBV6-1 and TRBJ2-7, with 7 bases aligning to TRBD1. With V trimmed by 5 bases and J by 1 base, 8 bases remained unmatched. Germline V gene sequence: CDR1 MNHNS, CDR2 SASEGT. This CDR3 comprises 15 residues.

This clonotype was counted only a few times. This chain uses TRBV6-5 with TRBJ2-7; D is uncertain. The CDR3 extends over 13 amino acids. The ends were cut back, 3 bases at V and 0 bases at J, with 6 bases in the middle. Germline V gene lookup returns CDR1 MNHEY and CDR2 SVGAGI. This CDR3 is CASSYRPSYEQYF. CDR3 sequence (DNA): TGTGCCAGCAGTTATCGTCCCTCCTACGAGCAGTACTTC.

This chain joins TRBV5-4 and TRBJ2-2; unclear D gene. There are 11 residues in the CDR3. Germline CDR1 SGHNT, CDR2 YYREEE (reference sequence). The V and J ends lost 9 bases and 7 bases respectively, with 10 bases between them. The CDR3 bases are TGTGCCACCTTCCCGGGCGGGGAGCTGTTTTTT. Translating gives CATFPGGELFF.

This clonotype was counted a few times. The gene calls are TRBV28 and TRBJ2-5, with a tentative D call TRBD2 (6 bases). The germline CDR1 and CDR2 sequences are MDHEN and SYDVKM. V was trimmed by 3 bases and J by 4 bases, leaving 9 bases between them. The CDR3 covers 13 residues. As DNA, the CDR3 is TGTGCCAGCAGTTTTCTGGAGGGAGAGACCCAGTACTTC. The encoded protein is CASSFLEGETQYF.

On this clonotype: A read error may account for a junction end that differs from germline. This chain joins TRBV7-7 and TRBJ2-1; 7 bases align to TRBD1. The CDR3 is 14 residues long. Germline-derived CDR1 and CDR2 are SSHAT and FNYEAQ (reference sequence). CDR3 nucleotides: TGTGCTAGCAGCTTAAAGGCCCAGGGGGATGAGCAGTTCTTC. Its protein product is CASSLKAQGDEQFF.

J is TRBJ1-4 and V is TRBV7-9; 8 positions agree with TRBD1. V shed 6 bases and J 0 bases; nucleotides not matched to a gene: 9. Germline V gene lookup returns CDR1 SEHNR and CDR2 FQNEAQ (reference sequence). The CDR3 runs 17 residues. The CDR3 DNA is TGTGCCAGCAGTCATACCGGGACAGGAGCAACTAATGAAAAACTGTTTTTT. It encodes CASSHTGTGATNEKLFF.

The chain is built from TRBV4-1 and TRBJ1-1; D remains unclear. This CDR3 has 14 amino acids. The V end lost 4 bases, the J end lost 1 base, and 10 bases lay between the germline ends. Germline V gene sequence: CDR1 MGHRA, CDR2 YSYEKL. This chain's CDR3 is CASSPSGRNTEAFF. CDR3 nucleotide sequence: TGCGCCAGCAGCCCCTCGGGGAGGAACACTGAAGCTTTCTTT.

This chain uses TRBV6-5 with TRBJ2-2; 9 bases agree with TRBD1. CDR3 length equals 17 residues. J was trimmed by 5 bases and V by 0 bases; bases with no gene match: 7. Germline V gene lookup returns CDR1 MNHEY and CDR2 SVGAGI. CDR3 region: CASSYSSGTGRTGELFF. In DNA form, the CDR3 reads TGTGCCAGCAGTTACTCTTCCGGGACAGGGAGGACCGGGGAGCTGTTTTTT.

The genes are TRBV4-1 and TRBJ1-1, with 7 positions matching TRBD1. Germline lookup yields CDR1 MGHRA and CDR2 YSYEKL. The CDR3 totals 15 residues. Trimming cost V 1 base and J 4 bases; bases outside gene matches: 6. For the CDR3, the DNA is TGCGCCAGCAGCCAAGGGGGACAGCCCCTCACTGAAGCTTTCTTT. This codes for CASSQGGQPLTEAFF.

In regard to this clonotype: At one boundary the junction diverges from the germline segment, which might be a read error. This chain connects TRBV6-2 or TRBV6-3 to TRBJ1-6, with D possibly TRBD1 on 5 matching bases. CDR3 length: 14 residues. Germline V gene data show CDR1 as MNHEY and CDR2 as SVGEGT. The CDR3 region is CASRWTRVGSALHF. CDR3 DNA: TGTGCCAGCAGATGGACAAGGGTTGGTTCAGCCCTCCACTTT.

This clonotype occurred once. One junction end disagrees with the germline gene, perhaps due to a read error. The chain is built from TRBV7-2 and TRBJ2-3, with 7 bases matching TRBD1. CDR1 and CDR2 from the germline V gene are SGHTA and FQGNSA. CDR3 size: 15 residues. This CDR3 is CASSLGDRVVDTPYF. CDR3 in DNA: TGTGCCAGCAGCTTAGGAGACAGGGTGGTGGATACGCCGTATTTT.

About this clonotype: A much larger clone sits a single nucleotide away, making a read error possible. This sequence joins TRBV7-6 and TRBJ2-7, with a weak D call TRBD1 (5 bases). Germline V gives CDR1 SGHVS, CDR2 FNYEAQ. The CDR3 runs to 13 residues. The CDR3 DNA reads TGTGCCTGCAGCTTAGGACAAGCCTACGAGCAGTACTTC. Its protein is CACSLGQAYEQYF.

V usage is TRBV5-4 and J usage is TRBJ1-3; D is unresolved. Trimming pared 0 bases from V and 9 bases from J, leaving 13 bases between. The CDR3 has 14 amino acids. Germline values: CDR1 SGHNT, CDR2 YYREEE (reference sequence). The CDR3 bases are TGTGCCAGCAGCTTGGGCAGTGGTAGTGGCACCATATATTTT. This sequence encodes CASSLGSGSGTIYF.